These 23 T cell receptor beta chains were sequenced from one sample in a study of blood T cells in healthy people across ages. PCR was performed a second time for roughly 7 to 11 cycles using a sample-barcoded 5' primer and a J-beta primer mix. In TCRdb, the 5' RACE reads were re-called with MiXCR into one record per CDR3 protein. The table includes some 710,000 distinct CDR3 sequences, approximately 22% detected once. Sequenced material: blood. Receptor source: a man aged 65 to 85 in good health.

This clonotype has a handful of counts. The chain has TRBV7-8 and TRBJ2-7; 7 nucleotides agree with TRBD2. V lost 5 bases and J lost 0; bases outside the gene matches: 7. Per germline, CDR1 SGHVS and CDR2 FQNEAQ. The length of the CDR3 is 15 residues. The CDR3 DNA sequence: TGTGCCAGCAGCCAACGGCGGGAGAGCTCCTACGAGCAGTACGTC. Encoded protein: CASSQRRESSYEQYV.

A few counts support this clonotype. The chain combines TRBV10-2 with TRBJ2-3; 8 bases are a match to TRBD2. CDR3 size: 15 residues. Germline V CDR1 and CDR2: WSHSY, SAAADI. The trim removed 6 bases at V and 0 bases at J, leaving 5 bases unmatched. This CDR3 reads CASRSLAGSTDTQYF. CDR3 nucleotide sequence: TGCGCCAGCAGGAGTCTAGCGGGTAGCACAGATACGCAGTATTTT.

Concerning this clonotype: Relative to the germline gene, one junction end is altered; a read error may explain this. The chain uses TRBV9 and TRBJ1-1; a weak D match, TRBD1 (6 bases). Germline values: CDR1 SGDLS, CDR2 YYNGEE. The length of the CDR3 is 14 residues. The CDR3 bases are TGTGCCAACAGCGTGGCGGACAGAAACACTGAAGCTTTCTTT. Protein product: CANSVADRNTEAFF. The full variable domain, rest sourced from reference TRBV9 and TRBJ1-1, is DSGVTQTPKHLITATGQRVTLRCSPRSGDLSVYWYQQSLDQGLQFLIQYYNGEERAKGNILERFSAQQFPDLHSELNLSSLELGDSALYFCANSVADRNTEAFFGQGTRLTVV.

The rearrangement joins TRBV28 to TRBJ2-7, with D perhaps assigned TRBD1 or TRBD2 (6 bases each). With the DNA end fitting TRBJ2-1 better, the J assignment may be wrong. CDR3 length equals 15 residues. Germline-derived CDR1 and CDR2 are MDHEN and SYDVKM. The CDR3 DNA follows: TGTGCCAGCAGGAGGGGGGACTCTCACTACAATGAGCAGTTCTTC. Translating it yields CASRRGDSHYNEQFF.

The V call is TRBV20-1, the J call TRBJ2-3, with D possibly TRBD2 on 6 matching bases. The CDR3 is 14 residues long. Trimming took off 3 bases at V and 3 bases at J, with 13 bases between the two ends. Germline values: CDR1 DFQATT, CDR2 SNEGSKA (reference sequence). For the CDR3, the DNA is TGCAGTGCTAGGGCAATAGCGGTAACAGATACGCAGTATTTT. This gives the protein CSARAIAVTDTQYF.

Only a few counts were recorded for this clonotype. This chain uses TRBV2 with TRBJ2-7, with D perhaps matching TRBD1 (6 bases). CDR1 is SNHLY and CDR2 is FYNNEI in the germline V gene. The V and J ends lost 2 bases and 0 bases respectively, with 17 bases between them. The CDR3 spans 17 residues. The CDR3 coding sequence is TGTGCCAGCAGTGAATCCACACCAGGGGCCAGCTCCTACGAGCAGTACTTC. Translation gives CASSESTPGASSYEQYF. Looking up the rest from reference TRBV2 and TRBJ2-7 gives the full variable domain: EPEVTQTPSHQVTQMGQEVILRCVPISNHLYFYWYRQILGQKVEFLVSFYNNEISEKSEIFDDQFSVERPDGSNFTLKIRSTKLEDSAMYFCASSESTPGASSYEQYFGPGTRLTVT.

J is TRBJ2-1 and V is TRBV5-5; D assignment may be TRBD1 or TRBD2 (5 bases each). Trimming removed 1 base at V and 6 bases at J, with 17 bases between. The CDR3 is 16 residues long. The germline V gene encodes CDR1 SGHKS and CDR2 YYEKEE (reference sequence). The CDR3 bases are TGTGCCAGCAGCTTGCCCGGGACGAGTGTTTCCAATGAGCAGTTCTTC. This gives the protein CASSLPGTSVSNEQFF.

This clonotype was found once. The chain carries TRBV7-2 and TRBJ2-3; 9 bases are a match to TRBD2. V lost 7 bases and J lost 2; bases outside the gene matches: 16. The CDR3 loop spans 18 amino acids. Germline assignment: CDR1 SGHTA and CDR2 FQGNSA. CDR3 sequence reads: CASTDSTRGGLITDTQYF. In DNA, the CDR3 is TGTGCCAGCACCGACAGTACGCGGGGGGGCCTTATCACAGATACGCAGTATTTT.

The V and J genes are TRBV6-6 and TRBJ1-4; D perhaps matches TRBD1 (6 bases). The germline V and J ends were trimmed by 6 bases and 6 bases, with 17 bases remaining between them. Germline V gives CDR1 MNHNY, CDR2 SVGAGI (reference sequence). The CDR3 spans 15 residues. The CDR3 coding sequence is TGTGCCAGCAGGTTGGACAGTCTGGGGTATGAAAAACTGTTTTTT. Translating gives CASRLDSLGYEKLFF.

This clonotype has a handful of counts. The chain links TRBV5-1 to TRBJ2-5; 11 bases map to TRBD2. J lost 4 bases, V lost 5 bases, and 4 bases had no gene match. The CDR3 is 14 amino acids. CDR1 SGHRS and CDR2 YFSETQ come from the germline V gene. The CDR3 nucleotides read TGCGCCAGCAGATTACTAGCGGGGGTAGAGACCCAGTACTTC. Protein sequence: CASRLLAGVETQYF.

This chain links TRBV12-3 or TRBV12-4 with TRBJ1-1; D might be TRBD1 (5 bases). CDR3 length equals 15 residues. Trimming removed 7 bases from V and 4 bases from J, with 19 bases in between. The chain's CDR3 is CASTGRKGLTTEAFF. CDR3 in DNA: TGTGCCAGCACCGGCCGGAAGGGACTGACCACTGAAGCTTTCTTT.

The chain employs TRBV5-1 and TRBJ1-1; D remains ambiguous. The CDR3 length is 15 residues. V was pared by 0 bases and J by 1 base, with 10 bases between. In germline, CDR1 is SGHRS, CDR2 YFSETQ. CDR3 amino acids: CASSLVVGPNTEAFF. CDR3 sequence (DNA): TGCGCCAGCAGCTTGGTCGTAGGACCGAACACTGAAGCTTTCTTT.

This clonotype was seen a handful of times. This sequence joins TRBV5-1 and TRBJ2-5; 8 bases are shared with TRBD2. This CDR3 has 15 amino acids. V shed 1 base and J 0 bases; nucleotides not matched to a gene: 2. Germline loops: CDR1 SGHRS, CDR2 YFSETQ. In DNA form, the CDR3 reads TGCGCCAGCAGCTTGCAACTAGCGGACCAAGAGACCCAGTACTTC. Its protein is CASSLQLADQETQYF.

The rearrangement joins TRBV7-9 to TRBJ1-2, with 8 positions matching TRBD1. V gave up 1 base and J gave up 9 bases; unmatched junction bases: 4. Germline CDR1 reads SEHNR; CDR2 reads FQNEAQ (reference sequence). This CDR3 region has 13 residues. In DNA, the CDR3 is TGTGCCAGCAGCTTAGGACAGGGGTTTAGCTACACCTTC. This encodes CASSLGQGFSYTF.

This clonotype occurred a few times. The CDR3 DNA is TGCGCCAGCAGTGAGCTCCAACCTAACTATGGCTACACCTTC. Amino acid sequence: CASSELQPNYGYTF. The gene calls are TRBV10-2 and TRBJ1-2; D is unresolved. This CDR3 is built from 14 residues. The V end lost 2 bases, the J end lost 0 bases, and 7 bases lay between the germline ends. Germline assignment: CDR1 WSHSY and CDR2 SAAADI.

The chain couples TRBV20-1 to TRBJ2-7; D possibly corresponds to TRBD1 (6 bases). V was shortened by 0 bases and J by 7 bases, with 10 bases between the two germline ends. The CDR3 is made up of 12 amino acids. CDR1 is DFQATT, CDR2 SNEGSKA, per germline (reference sequence). The DNA of the CDR3 is TGCAGTGCTAGAGATCACAGGGCTGAGCAGTACTTC. This translates into CSARDHRAEQYF.

This clonotype showed up just a few times. The junction and the germline gene differ at one end; a read error may be behind it. V gene TRBV4-3 combines with J gene TRBJ1-4, with D perhaps TRBD1 (5 bases). The germline CDR1 and CDR2 sequences are LGHNA and YSLEER. The CDR3 spans 14 residues. The DNA of the CDR3 is TGCGCCGGCAGCCAAGATAACTGGGGGGAAAAACTGTTTTTT. Protein product: CAGSQDNWGEKLFF.

This clonotype was recorded at least ten times. The chain uses TRBV7-9 and TRBJ1-2; no firm D call. The CDR3 is made up of 13 amino acids. The V and J ends lost 1 base and 4 bases respectively, with 7 bases between them. Germline-derived CDR1 and CDR2 are SEHNR and FQNEAQ (reference sequence). CDR3 nucleotide sequence: TGTGCCAGCAGCTTAGGGGAATCCTATGGCTACACCTTC. It codes for CASSLGESYGYTF.

This clonotype has only a few counts. The chain employs TRBV7-9 and TRBJ2-3, with D possibly matching TRBD2 (7 bases). This CDR3 comprises 20 residues. V was cut by 5 bases and J by 0 bases, with 27 bases left in between. Looked up from germline, CDR1 is SEHNR and CDR2 is FQNEAQ (reference sequence). CDR3 amino acids: CASSPTGHRGGLSSTDTQYF. DNA of the CDR3: TGTGCCAGCAGCCCAACAGGACACCGCGGGGGCCTATCTAGCACAGATACGCAGTATTTT.

This clonotype was found a few times. The chain uses TRBV29-1 and TRBJ1-2, with 8 bases that match TRBD1. Germline V gene sequence: CDR1 SQVTM, CDR2 ANQGSEA. With V trimmed by 0 bases and J by 7 bases, 10 bases remained unmatched. This CDR3 is 15 amino acids long. The CDR3 sequence is CSVEEGTGGLGGYTF. Here the CDR3 DNA reads TGCAGCGTTGAAGAGGGGACAGGCGGATTGGGTGGCTACACCTTC.

Only a few counts were recorded for this clonotype. The chain is built from TRBV27 and TRBJ2-7, with 9 bases aligning to TRBD2. The ends lost 4 bases at V and 3 bases at J; junction bases unmatched: 13. The CDR3 extends over 17 amino acids. Germline loops: CDR1 MNHEY, CDR2 SMNVEV (reference sequence). CDR3 amino acids: CASSSRPRSGRSYEQYF. CDR3 in DNA: TGTGCCAGCAGTTCAAGACCCAGGAGCGGGAGGAGCTACGAGCAGTACTTC.

This clonotype showed up just a few times. The chain uses TRBV20-1 and TRBJ1-2, with 8 bases that match TRBD1. The V and J ends lost 1 base and 2 bases, in that order; junction bases with no gene match: 6. This CDR3 region has 15 residues. The germline CDR1 and CDR2 sequences are DFQATT and SNEGSKA (reference sequence). The CDR3 DNA reads as TGCAGTGCTAGAGCCTTCAGGGGGCTGAACTATGGCTACACCTTC. It translates to CSARAFRGLNYGYTF.

The V and J genes are TRBV11-2 and TRBJ1-3; 9 bases match TRBD1. This CDR3 contains 16 residues. Germline V gene sequence: CDR1 SGHAT, CDR2 FQNNGV. J gave up 9 bases and V 5 bases, and 14 bases lay outside the gene matches. CDR3 sequence (DNA): TGTGCCAGCAGCCCAGTGATGGACAGGGGTCGGAGCACCATATATTTT. Translation gives CASSPVMDRGRSTIYF.